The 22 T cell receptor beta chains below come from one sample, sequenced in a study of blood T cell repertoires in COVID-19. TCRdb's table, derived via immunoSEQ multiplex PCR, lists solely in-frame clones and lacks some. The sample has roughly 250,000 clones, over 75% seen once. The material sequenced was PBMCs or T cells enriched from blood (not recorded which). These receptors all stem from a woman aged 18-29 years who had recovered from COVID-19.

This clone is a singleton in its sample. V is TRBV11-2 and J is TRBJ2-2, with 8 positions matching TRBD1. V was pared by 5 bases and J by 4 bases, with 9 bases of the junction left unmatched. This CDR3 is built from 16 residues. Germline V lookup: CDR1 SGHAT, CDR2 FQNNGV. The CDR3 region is CASSPRTGYGTGELFF. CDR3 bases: TGTGCCAGCAGCCCCCGGACAGGGTACGGCACCGGGGAGCTGTTTTTT.

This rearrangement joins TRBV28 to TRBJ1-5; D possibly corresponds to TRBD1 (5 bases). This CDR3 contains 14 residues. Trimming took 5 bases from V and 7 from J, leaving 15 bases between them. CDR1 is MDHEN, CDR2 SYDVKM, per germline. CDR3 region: CASSPSRVGQPQHF. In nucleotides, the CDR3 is TGTGCCAGCAGTCCAAGCAGGGTAGGGCAGCCCCAGCATTTT.

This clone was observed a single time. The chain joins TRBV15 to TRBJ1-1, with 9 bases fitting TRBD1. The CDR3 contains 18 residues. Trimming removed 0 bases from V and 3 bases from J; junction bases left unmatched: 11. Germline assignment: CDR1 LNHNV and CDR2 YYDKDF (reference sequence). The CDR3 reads CATSRDVGTGGWDTEAFF. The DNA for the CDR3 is TGTGCCACCAGCAGAGATGTGGGCACAGGGGGCTGGGACACTGAAGCTTTCTTT.

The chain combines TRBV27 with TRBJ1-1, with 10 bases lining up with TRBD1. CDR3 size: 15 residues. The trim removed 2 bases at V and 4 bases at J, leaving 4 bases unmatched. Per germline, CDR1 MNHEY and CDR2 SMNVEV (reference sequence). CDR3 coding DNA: TGTGCCAGCAGTTTAGCGGGACAGGGGAGCACTGAAGCTTTCTTT. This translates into CASSLAGQGSTEAFF.

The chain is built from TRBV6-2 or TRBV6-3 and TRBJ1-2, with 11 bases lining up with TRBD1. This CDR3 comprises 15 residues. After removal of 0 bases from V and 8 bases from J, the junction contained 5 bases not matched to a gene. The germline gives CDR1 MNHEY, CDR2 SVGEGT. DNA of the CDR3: TGTGCCAGCAGTTACTCAGGACAGGGGGCTGGAGGCTACACCTTC. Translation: CASSYSGQGAGGYTF.

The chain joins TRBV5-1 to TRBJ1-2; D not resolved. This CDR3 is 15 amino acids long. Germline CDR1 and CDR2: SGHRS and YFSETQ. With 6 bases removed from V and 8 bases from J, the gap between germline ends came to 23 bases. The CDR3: CASTPFLEEARGYTF. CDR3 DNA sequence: TGCGCCAGCACCCCCTTCCTAGAGGAGGCGCGGGGCTACACCTTC. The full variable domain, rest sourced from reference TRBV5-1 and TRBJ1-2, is KAGVTQTPRYLIKTRGQQVTLSCSPISGHRSVSWYQQTPGQGLQFLFEYFSETQRNKGNFPGRFSGRQFSNSRSEMNVSTLELGDSALYLCASTPFLEEARGYTFGSGTRLTVV.

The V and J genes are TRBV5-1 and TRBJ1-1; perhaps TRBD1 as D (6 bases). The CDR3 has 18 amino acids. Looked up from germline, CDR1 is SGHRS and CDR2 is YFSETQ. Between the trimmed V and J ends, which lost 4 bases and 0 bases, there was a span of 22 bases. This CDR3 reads CASSPVGDTERLNTEAFF. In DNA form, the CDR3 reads TGCGCCAGCAGCCCGGTGGGGGACACCGAGAGGCTGAACACTGAAGCTTTCTTT.

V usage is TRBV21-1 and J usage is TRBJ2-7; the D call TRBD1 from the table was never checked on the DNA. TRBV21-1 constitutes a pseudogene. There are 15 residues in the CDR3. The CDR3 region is CASPQEDRASHEQYF. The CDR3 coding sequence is TGTGCCAGCCCCCAGGAGGACAGGGCATCCCACGAGCAGTACTTC.

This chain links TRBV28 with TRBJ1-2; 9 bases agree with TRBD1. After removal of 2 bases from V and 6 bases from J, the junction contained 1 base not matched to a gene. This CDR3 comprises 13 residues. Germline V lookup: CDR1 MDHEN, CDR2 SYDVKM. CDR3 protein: CASSLGQGNGYTF. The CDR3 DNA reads TGTGCCAGCAGTTTAGGACAGGGGAATGGCTACACCTTC.

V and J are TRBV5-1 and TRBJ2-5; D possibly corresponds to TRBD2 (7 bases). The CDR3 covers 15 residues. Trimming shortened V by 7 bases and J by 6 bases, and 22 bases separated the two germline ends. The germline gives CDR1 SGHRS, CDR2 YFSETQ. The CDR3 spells CASQRDTGEYKTQYF. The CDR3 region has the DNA TGCGCCAGCCAGCGGGACACCGGAGAATACAAGACCCAGTACTTC. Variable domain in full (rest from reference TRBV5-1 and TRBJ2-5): KAGVTQTPRYLIKTRGQQVTLSCSPISGHRSVSWYQQTPGQGLQFLFEYFSETQRNKGNFPGRFSGRQFSNSRSEMNVSTLELGDSALYLCASQRDTGEYKTQYFGPGTRLLVL.

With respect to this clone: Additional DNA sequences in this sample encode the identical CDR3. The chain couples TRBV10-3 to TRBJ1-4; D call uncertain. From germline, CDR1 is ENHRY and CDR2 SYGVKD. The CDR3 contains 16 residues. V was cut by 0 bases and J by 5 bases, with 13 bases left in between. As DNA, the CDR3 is TGTGCCATCAGTGAGTCGGGTAGAGGGTCAAATGAAAAACTGTTTTTT. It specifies CAISESGRGSNEKLFF.

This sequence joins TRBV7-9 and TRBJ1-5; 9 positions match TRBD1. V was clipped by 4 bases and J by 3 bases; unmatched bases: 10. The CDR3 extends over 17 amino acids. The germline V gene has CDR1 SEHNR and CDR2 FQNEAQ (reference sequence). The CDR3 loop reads CASSSTTGTGFNQPQHF. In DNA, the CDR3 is TGTGCCAGCAGCTCTACCACCGGGACAGGGTTCAATCAGCCCCAGCATTTT.

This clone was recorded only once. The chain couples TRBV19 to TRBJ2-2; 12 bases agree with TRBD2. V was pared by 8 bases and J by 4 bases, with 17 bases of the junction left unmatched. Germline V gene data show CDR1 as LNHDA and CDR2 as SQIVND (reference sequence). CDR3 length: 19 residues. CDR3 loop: CASFPTRLAGGPGTGELFF. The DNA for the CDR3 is TGTGCCAGTTTTCCCACACGTCTAGCGGGGGGGCCTGGCACCGGGGAGCTGTTTTTT.

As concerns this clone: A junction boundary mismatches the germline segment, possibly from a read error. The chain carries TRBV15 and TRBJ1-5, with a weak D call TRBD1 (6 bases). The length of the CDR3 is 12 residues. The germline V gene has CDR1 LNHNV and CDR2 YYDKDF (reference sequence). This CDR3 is CATSRDRGGLFF. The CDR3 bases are TGTGCCACCAGCAGAGATCGGGGGGGCCTCTTCTTT.

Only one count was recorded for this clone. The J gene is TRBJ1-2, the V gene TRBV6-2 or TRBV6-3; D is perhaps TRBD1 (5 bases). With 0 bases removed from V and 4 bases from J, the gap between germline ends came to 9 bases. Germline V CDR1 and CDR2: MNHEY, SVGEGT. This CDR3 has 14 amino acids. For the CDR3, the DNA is TGTGCCAGCAGTTACTCCCGGGGGAGCTATGGCTACACCTTC. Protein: CASSYSRGSYGYTF.

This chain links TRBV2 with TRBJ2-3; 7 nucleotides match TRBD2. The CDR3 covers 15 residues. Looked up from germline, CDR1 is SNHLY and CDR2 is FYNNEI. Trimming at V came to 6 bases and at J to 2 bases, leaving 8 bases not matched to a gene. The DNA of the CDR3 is TGTGCCAGCAGCGTCGGGACTACCTTCACAGATACGCAGTATTTT. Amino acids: CASSVGTTFTDTQYF.

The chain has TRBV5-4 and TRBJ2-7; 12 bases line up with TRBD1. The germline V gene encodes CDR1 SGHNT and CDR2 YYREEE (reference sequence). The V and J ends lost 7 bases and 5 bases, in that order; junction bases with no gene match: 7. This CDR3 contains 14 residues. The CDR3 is CASRTGQGANEQYF. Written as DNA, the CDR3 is TGTGCCAGCCGAACGGGACAGGGGGCCAACGAGCAGTACTTC.

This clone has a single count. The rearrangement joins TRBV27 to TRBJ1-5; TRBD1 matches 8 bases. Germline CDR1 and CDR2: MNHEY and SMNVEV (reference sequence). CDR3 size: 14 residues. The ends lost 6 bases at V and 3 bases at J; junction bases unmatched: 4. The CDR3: CASSPGGYNQPQHF. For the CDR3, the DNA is TGTGCCAGCAGCCCAGGGGGCTACAATCAGCCCCAGCATTTT.

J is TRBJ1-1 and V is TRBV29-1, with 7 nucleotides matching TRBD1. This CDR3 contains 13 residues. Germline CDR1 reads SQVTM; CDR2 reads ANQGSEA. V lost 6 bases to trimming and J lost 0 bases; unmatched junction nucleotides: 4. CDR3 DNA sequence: TGCAGCGTCACACAGGGGATGAACACTGAAGCTTTCTTT. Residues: CSVTQGMNTEAFF.

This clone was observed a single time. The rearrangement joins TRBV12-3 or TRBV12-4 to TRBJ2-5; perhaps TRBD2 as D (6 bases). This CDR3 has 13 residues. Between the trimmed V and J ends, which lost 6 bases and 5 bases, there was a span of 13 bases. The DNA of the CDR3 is TGTGCCAGCAGACAGCGGGCTACGGAGACCCAGTACTTC. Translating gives CASRQRATETQYF.

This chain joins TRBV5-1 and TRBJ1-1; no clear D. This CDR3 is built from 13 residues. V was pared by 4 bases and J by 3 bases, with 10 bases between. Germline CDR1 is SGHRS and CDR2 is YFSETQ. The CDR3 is CASSSLSDTEAFF. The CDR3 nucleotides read TGCGCCAGCAGCAGCTTGAGTGACACTGAAGCTTTCTTT. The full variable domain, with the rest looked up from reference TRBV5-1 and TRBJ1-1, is KAGVTQTPRYLIKTRGQQVTLSCSPISGHRSVSWYQQTPGQGLQFLFEYFSETQRNKGNFPGRFSGRQFSNSRSEMNVSTLELGDSALYLCASSSLSDTEAFFGQGTRLTVV.

The CDR3 protein is CASRGTEVSIQYF. The CDR3 region has the DNA TGTGCCAGCAGGGGGACAGAAGTAAGCATTCAGTACTTC. V is TRBV2 and J is TRBJ2-4; 7 bases match TRBD1. Germline lookup yields CDR1 SNHLY and CDR2 FYNNEI. J lost 9 bases, V lost 6 bases, and 8 bases had no gene match. The CDR3 totals 13 residues.